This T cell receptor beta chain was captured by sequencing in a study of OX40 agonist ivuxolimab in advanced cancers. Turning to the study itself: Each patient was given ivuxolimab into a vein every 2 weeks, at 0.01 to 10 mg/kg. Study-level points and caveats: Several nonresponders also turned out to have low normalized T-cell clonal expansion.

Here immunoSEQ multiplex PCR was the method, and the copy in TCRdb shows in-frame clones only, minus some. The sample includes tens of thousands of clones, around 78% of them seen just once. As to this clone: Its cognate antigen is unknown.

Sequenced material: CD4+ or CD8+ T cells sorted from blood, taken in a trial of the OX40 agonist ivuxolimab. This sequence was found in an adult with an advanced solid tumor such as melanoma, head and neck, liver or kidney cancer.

The CDR3 DNA reads as TGTGCCAGCAGTTTGAGGAGAGTGGGGGGCTACACCTTC. As protein: CASSLRRVGGYTF. The chain carries TRBV28 and TRBJ1-2, with no clear D. Germline CDR1 MDHEN, CDR2 SYDVKM. The CDR3 spans 13 residues. V was cut by 3 bases and J by 8 bases, with 13 bases left in between.